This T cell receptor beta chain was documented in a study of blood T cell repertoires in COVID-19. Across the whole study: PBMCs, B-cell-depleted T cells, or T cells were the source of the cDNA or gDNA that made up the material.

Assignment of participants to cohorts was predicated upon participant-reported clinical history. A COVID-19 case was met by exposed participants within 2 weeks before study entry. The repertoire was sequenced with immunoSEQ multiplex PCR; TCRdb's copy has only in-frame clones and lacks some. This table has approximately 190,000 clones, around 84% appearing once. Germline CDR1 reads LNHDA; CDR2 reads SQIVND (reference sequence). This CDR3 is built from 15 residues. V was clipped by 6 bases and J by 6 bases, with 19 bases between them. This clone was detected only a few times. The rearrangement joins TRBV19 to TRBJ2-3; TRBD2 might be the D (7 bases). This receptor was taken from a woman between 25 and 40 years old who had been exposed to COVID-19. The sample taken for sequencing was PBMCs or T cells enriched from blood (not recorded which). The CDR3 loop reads CASSYRGAIRDTQYF. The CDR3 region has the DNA TGTGCCAGTAGCTACCGGGGGGCGATCAGGGATACGCAGTATTTT.